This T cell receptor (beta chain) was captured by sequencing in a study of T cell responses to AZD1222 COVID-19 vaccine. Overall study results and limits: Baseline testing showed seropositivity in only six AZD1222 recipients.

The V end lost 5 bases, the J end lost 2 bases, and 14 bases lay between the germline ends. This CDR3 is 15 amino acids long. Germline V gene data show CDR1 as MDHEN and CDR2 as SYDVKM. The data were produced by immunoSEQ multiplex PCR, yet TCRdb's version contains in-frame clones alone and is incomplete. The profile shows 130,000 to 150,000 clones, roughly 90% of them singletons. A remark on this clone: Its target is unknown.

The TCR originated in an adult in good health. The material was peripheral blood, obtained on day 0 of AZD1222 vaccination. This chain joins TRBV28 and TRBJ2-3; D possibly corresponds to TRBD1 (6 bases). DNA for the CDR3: TGTGCCAGCAGTCGGGACAATACACACACAGATACGCAGTATTTT. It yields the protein CASSRDNTHTDTQYF.